This is a list of T cell receptor beta chains from one sample in a study of beta chain features in type 1 diabetes. The assay was immunoSEQ multiplex PCR, and TCRdb's table has in-frame clones only and misses some. The table records hundreds of thousands of clones, around 13% of them present only once. Sequences were obtained from central memory CD4+ T cells from blood. Every receptor here comes from a young man in good health. Each CDR3 is given with its conserved first and last residue. A D gene is named only where the DNA matches it firmly.

v_call: TRBV7-2; d_call: NA; cdr3_length: 12; cdr3_aa: CASSPGRNEQFF
v_call: TRBV7-2; d_call: NA; cdr3_length: 14; cdr3_aa: CASSFLSDTGELFF
v_call: TRBV7-9; d_call: NA; cdr3_length: 13; cdr3_aa: CASSRQANTEAFF
v_call: TRBV9; d_call: TRBD2; cdr3_length: 15; cdr3_aa: CASSPGGTVTGELFF
v_call: TRBV15; d_call: TRBD1; cdr3_length: 15; cdr3_aa: CATSIDRVYNQPQHF
v_call: TRBV5-5; d_call: NA; cdr3_length: 11; cdr3_aa: CASSLIYEQFF
v_call: TRBV30; d_call: TRBD2; cdr3_length: 14; cdr3_aa: CAWGLAGVGDIQYF
v_call: TRBV4-3; d_call: TRBD2; cdr3_length: 20; cdr3_aa: CASSQVLGLAGGPRGNEQFF
v_call: TRBV6-1; d_call: TRBD2; cdr3_length: 13; cdr3_aa: CANQRGSYNEQFF
v_call: TRBV5-4; d_call: TRBD2; cdr3_length: 16; cdr3_aa: CASSFHGGGAKNIQYF
v_call: TRBV4-3; d_call: NA; cdr3_length: 13; cdr3_aa: CASSQDQGEEQFF
v_call: TRBV7-2; d_call: NA; cdr3_length: 15; cdr3_aa: CASSLKVGGRNTQYF
v_call: TRBV4-2; d_call: TRBD2; cdr3_length: 14; cdr3_aa: CASSPGLAEETQYF
v_call: TRBV19; d_call: TRBD1; cdr3_length: 15; cdr3_aa: CASRTDRGSTDTQYF
v_call: TRBV7-2; d_call: NA; cdr3_length: 14; cdr3_aa: CASSLGHRTNIQYF
v_call: TRBV7-8; d_call: NA; cdr3_length: 15; cdr3_aa: CASSPHGVGNQPQHF
v_call: TRBV25-1; d_call: TRBD1; cdr3_length: 16; cdr3_aa: CASSEWGRGQGETQYF
v_call: TRBV9; d_call: NA; cdr3_length: 15; cdr3_aa: CASSVGGQNTGELFF
v_call: TRBV5-4; d_call: NA; cdr3_length: 15; cdr3_aa: CASSLGQGVRGSYTF
v_call: TRBV11-2; d_call: NA; cdr3_length: 15; cdr3_aa: CASSPDGLGGQPQHF
v_call: TRBV6-6; d_call: NA; cdr3_length: 14; cdr3_aa: CASTGRYSTDTQYF
v_call: TRBV2; d_call: TRBD2; cdr3_length: 15; cdr3_aa: CASRTSGVRTDTQYF
v_call: TRBV18; d_call: NA; cdr3_length: 13; cdr3_aa: CASSPGGNYGYTF
v_call: TRBV4-3; d_call: TRBD1; cdr3_length: 18; cdr3_aa: CASSQDLQGAHLYYGYTF
v_call: TRBV4-3; d_call: TRBD1; cdr3_length: 15; cdr3_aa: CASSRQGARGNEQFF
v_call: TRBV5-4; d_call: TRBD1; cdr3_length: 15; cdr3_aa: CASSAGTGVGQPQHF
v_call: TRBV4-3; d_call: NA; cdr3_length: 13; cdr3_aa: CASSQYKNAEQFF
v_call: TRBV6-5; d_call: NA; cdr3_length: 13; cdr3_aa: CASARTENSPLHF
v_call: TRBV15; d_call: TRBD1; cdr3_length: 15; cdr3_aa: CATSRRTGGADTQYF